Listed below are T cell receptor beta chains from one sample, sequenced in a study of shared clonotypes between healthy human individuals. The protocol was immunoSEQ multiplex PCR, while the TCRdb copy is restricted to in-frame clones and leaves out a portion. The sample holds about 2 million clones; approximately 94% are singletons and the top ten take 1% to 1.5%. The sequencing input was naive CD8+ T cells sorted from blood. Receptor source: a man aged 18 to 29 in good health. CDR3s include the opening cysteine and the closing phenylalanine or tryptophan. Each record gives: CDR3 length, clone size, D gene, V gene, J gene, CDR3 protein, CDR3 DNA. A D gene is named only where the DNA matches it firmly. Not every row has a clone size; where given, it reads once, few, many or a size class.

14,-,-,TRBV13,TRBJ1-2,CASSLDRTTYGYTF,TGTGCCAGCAGCTTAGACAGGACTACCTATGGCTACACCTTC
15,-,-,TRBV6-1,TRBJ2-1,CASSAIVFSYNEQFF,TGTGCCAGCAGTGCTATAGTCTTCTCCTACAATGAGCAGTTCTTC
12,-,-,TRBV10-3,TRBJ2-3,CAISDRPDTQYF,TGTGCCATCAGTGATAGGCCAGATACGCAGTATTTT
14,-,TRBD1,TRBV5-1,TRBJ2-7,CASSADRGLYEQYF,TGCGCCAGCAGTGCGGACAGGGGGCTCTACGAGCAGTACTTC
17,-,-,TRBV19,TRBJ1-3,CASSIGGWDSPGNTIYF,TGTGCCAGTAGTATAGGGGGGTGGGATTCCCCTGGAAACACCATATATTTT
15,-,TRBD2,TRBV7-2,TRBJ2-7,CASSLLAGGGDEQYF,TGTGCCAGCAGCTTACTAGCGGGAGGTGGGGACGAGCAGTACTTC
17,-,-,TRBV7-9,TRBJ2-1,CASSLVSTGEAYNEQFF,TGTGCCAGCAGCTTAGTATCTACAGGGGAGGCCTACAATGAGCAGTTCTTC
15,once,TRBD1,TRBV7-9,TRBJ1-4,CASSLGGQRNEKLFF,TGTGCCAGCAGCTTAGGGGGACAGAGGAATGAAAAACTGTTTTTT
15,-,TRBD2,TRBV9,TRBJ2-3,CASSVEASGSPTQYF,TGTGCCAGCAGCGTAGAGGCTAGCGGGAGTCCTACGCAGTATTTT
13,-,TRBD2,TRBV11-1,TRBJ2-7,CASSFSGGYEQYF,TGTGCCAGCAGCTTTAGCGGGGGATACGAGCAGTACTTC
16,-,TRBD2,TRBV9,TRBJ2-2,CASSAPGGASTGELFF,TGTGCCAGCAGCGCCCCCGGGGGGGCGAGCACCGGGGAGCTGTTTTTT
19,-,-,TRBV6-1,TRBJ2-7,CASSEYALPPAGTGYEQYF,TGTGCCAGCAGTGAATATGCTCTCCCACCAGCGGGGACAGGATACGAGCAGTACTTC
13,-,-,TRBV29-1,TRBJ2-7,CSVRGGLAYEQYF,TGCAGCGTCAGGGGGGGATTGGCCTACGAGCAGTACTTC
13,-,-,TRBV11-2,TRBJ2-7,CASSYQGSYEQYF,TGTGCCAGCAGCTACCAGGGTTCCTACGAGCAGTACTTC
17,-,-,TRBV7-9,TRBJ2-1,CASSGWERQSSYNEQFF,TGTGCCAGCAGTGGTTGGGAGCGGCAGAGCTCCTACAATGAGCAGTTCTTC
15,-,TRBD2,TRBV7-9,TRBJ2-7,CASSSTSGSPYEQYF,TGTGCCAGCAGCTCGACTAGCGGGAGCCCATACGAGCAGTACTTC
18,-,TRBD2,TRBV4-2,TRBJ2-4,CASSQDSLAGEGGNIQYF,TGTGCCAGCAGCCAAGATTCACTAGCGGGGGAGGGAGGAAACATTCAGTACTTC
13,-,-,TRBV25-1,TRBJ2-2,CASSDPGTGELFF,TGTGCCAGCAGTGATCCGGGGACCGGGGAGCTGTTTTTT
15,-,-,TRBV5-4,TRBJ2-2,CASSLEGWGTGELFF,TGTGCCAGCAGCTTGGAGGGCTGGGGGACCGGGGAGCTGTTTTTT
15,-,-,TRBV29-1,TRBJ2-5,CSVDETGFGGETQYF,TGCAGCGTTGATGAGACAGGGTTTGGAGGGGAGACCCAGTACTTC
18,few,TRBD2,TRBV12-5,TRBJ2-4,CASALSTSGLQGENIQYF,TGTGCTAGTGCCTTGAGTACTAGCGGGCTGCAAGGGGAAAACATTCAGTACTTC
12,-,-,TRBV6-5,TRBJ1-2,CASSYQGDGYTF,TGTGCCAGCAGTTACCAAGGGGATGGCTACACCTTC
14,-,-,TRBV11-2,TRBJ2-7,CASSLVRGWTEQYF,TGTGCCAGCAGCTTAGTCAGGGGTTGGACCGAGCAGTACTTC
16,once,-,TRBV19,TRBJ1-1,CASSPPGGDLNTEAFF,TGTGCCAGTAGCCCCCCAGGAGGGGACCTGAACACTGAAGCTTTCTTT
14,-,-,TRBV4-1,TRBJ1-1,CASSPSGQNWGAFF,TGCGCCAGCAGCCCCTCGGGACAAAACTGGGGGGCTTTCTTT
18,-,TRBD2,TRBV30,TRBJ2-3,CAWIETSGALIHTDTQYF,TGTGCCTGGATTGAGACTAGCGGGGCGCTTATACACACAGATACGCAGTATTTT
16,-,TRBD1,TRBV6-1,TRBJ2-3,CASSEPTRTGLDTQYF,TGTGCCAGCAGTGAACCTACTCGGACAGGGTTAGATACGCAGTATTTT
14,-,-,TRBV10-2,TRBJ2-5,CASSDEGGQETQYF,TGCGCCAGCAGTGACGAGGGGGGCCAAGAGACCCAGTACTTC
15,-,TRBD2,TRBV27,TRBJ2-1,CASSSGTSGGNEQFF,TGTGCCAGCAGCTCCGGGACTAGCGGGGGTAATGAGCAGTTCTTC
13,-,-,TRBV5-4,TRBJ2-7,CASSLGQTNEQYF,TGTGCCAGCAGCTTAGGGCAGACGAACGAGCAGTACTTC
11,-,-,TRBV20-1,TRBJ2-7,CSARDEGEQYF,TGCAGTGCTAGAGATGAGGGGGAGCAGTACTTC
16,-,-,TRBV7-9,TRBJ2-3,CASSLGGGYGTDTQYF,TGTGCCAGCAGCTTAGGGGGTGGGTATGGCACAGATACGCAGTATTTT
13,-,-,TRBV6-1,TRBJ2-5,CASRGTWGETQYF,TGTGCCAGCAGAGGGACGTGGGGGGAGACCCAGTACTTC
15,once,TRBD1,TRBV27,TRBJ2-2,CASSLSGTGGGELFF,TGTGCCAGCAGTTTATCGGGGACAGGGGGTGGGGAGCTGTTTTTT
16,-,-,TRBV13,TRBJ2-7,CASSLELGEATYEQYF,TGTGCCAGCAGCTTAGAACTAGGAGAGGCTACCTACGAGCAGTACTTC
11,-,-,TRBV6-4,TRBJ1-1,CASSDGGGAFF,TGTGCCAGCAGTGACGGGGGCGGCGCTTTCTTT
15,-,-,TRBV27,TRBJ2-1,CASSLSQHVYNEQFF,TGTGCCAGCAGTTTATCCCAGCATGTGTACAATGAGCAGTTCTTC
13,-,-,TRBV6-5,TRBJ1-4,CASSPPGSEKLFF,TGTGCCAGCAGTCCCCCCGGATCTGAAAAACTGTTTTTT
15,few,TRBD2,TRBV4-1,TRBJ2-7,CASSQVGGSSYEQYF,TGCGCCAGCAGCCAAGTGGGGGGGAGCTCCTACGAGCAGTACTTC
12,-,-,TRBV6-5,TRBJ1-2,CASTTWANGYTF,TGTGCCAGCACCACCTGGGCGAATGGCTACACCTTC
13,-,-,TRBV27,TRBJ2-7,CASSTGSSYEQYF,TGTGCCAGCAGCACCGGGTCCTCCTACGAGCAGTACTTC
19,-,-,TRBV21-1,TRBJ1-2,CASTSGGFIHPNVNYGYTF,TGTGCCAGCACCTCGGGGGGGTTTATCCACCCAAACGTGAACTATGGCTACACCTTC
14,-,TRBD1,TRBV28,TRBJ1-2,CASSLSGQGSGYTF,TGTGCCAGCAGTTTATCCGGACAGGGAAGCGGCTACACCTTC
11,-,-,TRBV29-1,TRBJ2-2,CSVVRAGELFF,TGCAGCGTTGTACGGGCCGGGGAGCTGTTTTTT
16,-,TRBD2,TRBV10-2,TRBJ2-5,CASSDTSGRAQETQYF,TGCGCCAGCAGTGATACCAGCGGGAGGGCCCAAGAGACCCAGTACTTC
15,-,TRBD1,TRBV13,TRBJ2-7,CASSDLPDRGTEQYF,TGTGCCAGCAGCGATCTCCCGGACAGGGGGACGGAGCAGTACTTC
13,-,-,TRBV2,TRBJ2-7,CASSESGLYEQYF,TGTGCCAGCAGTGAAAGTGGGTTGTACGAGCAGTACTTC
17,-,-,TRBV13,TRBJ2-7,CASSLGPYDRSSYEQYF,TGTGCCAGCAGCTTAGGCCCCTATGACAGGAGCTCCTACGAGCAGTACTTC
13,-,-,TRBV30,TRBJ2-5,CAWSVHGEETQYF,TGTGCCTGGAGTGTACATGGTGAAGAGACCCAGTACTTC
14,-,-,TRBV4-2,TRBJ1-5,CASSQDLIPRPQHF,TGTGCCAGCAGCCAAGATCTTATTCCGCGCCCCCAGCATTTT
15,-,-,TRBV6-1,TRBJ1-2,CASSDHGRHPWGYTF,TGTGCCAGCAGTGACCATGGACGCCACCCATGGGGCTACACCTTC